The 5 T cell receptor beta chains below all came from one sample that was sequenced in a study of T-cell reconstitution after alpha-beta-depleted transplantation in children. Using unique molecular identifiers, the investigators prepared the TCRbeta library. TCRdb reprocessed the PCR reads via MiXCR and lists one record per CDR3 protein. The sample consists of more than 200,000 distinct CDR3 sequences, 20% to 30% of them appearing once. This specimen was PBMCs, taken before TCRalphabeta/CD19-depleted stem cell transplant. The receptors were gathered from a girl aged 2 to 10 with Fanconi anemia, due to receive a stem cell transplant.

This clonotype was counted ten times or more. The chain has TRBV12-3 or TRBV12-4 and TRBJ2-1; D gene ambiguous. The CDR3 runs 11 residues. The V and J ends lost 5 bases and 10 bases respectively, with 9 bases between them. CDR3 protein: CASSNTGEQFF. The CDR3 DNA reads as TGTGCCAGCAGTAACACTGGGGAGCAGTTCTTC.

This clonotype was seen at least ten times. V gene TRBV4-2 combines with J gene TRBJ2-7, with 13 bases lining up with TRBD2. The V and J ends lost 2 bases and 7 bases, in that order; junction bases with no gene match: 5. The CDR3 covers 15 residues. Germline assignment: CDR1 LGHNA and CDR2 YNFKEQ. The CDR3 DNA sequence: TGTGCCAGCAGCCAAAATCCGGGACTAGCGGGAGAGCAGTACTTC. Its protein is CASSQNPGLAGEQYF.

This clonotype was detected ten times or more. The chain links TRBV12-3 or TRBV12-4 to TRBJ2-7; D might be TRBD2 (6 bases). The CDR3 spans 14 residues. V was cut by 5 bases and J by 2 bases, with 13 bases left in between. CDR3 region: CASSQDYRPYEQYF. CDR3 sequence (DNA): TGTGCCAGCAGTCAGGACTACCGTCCCTACGAGCAGTACTTC.

V and J are TRBV20-1 and TRBJ2-3; a weak D match, TRBD1 (6 bases). Germline values: CDR1 DFQATT, CDR2 SNEGSKA (reference sequence). This CDR3 comprises 15 residues. Trimming shortened V by 3 bases and J by 4 bases, and 17 bases separated the two germline ends. The CDR3 DNA reads as TGCAGTGCTAGTCTCCAGGGGTCAGGATCAGATACGCAGTATTTT. Translating gives CSASLQGSGSDTQYF.

Only a few counts were recorded for this clonotype. The rearrangement joins TRBV29-1 to TRBJ2-7, with 10 bases that match TRBD1. This CDR3 is 14 amino acids long. Germline loops: CDR1 SQVTM, CDR2 ANQGSEA. V shed 6 bases and J 1 base; nucleotides not matched to a gene: 6. CDR3 amino acids: CSVIGTGVSYEQYF. DNA for the CDR3: TGCAGCGTGATCGGGACAGGGGTTTCCTACGAGCAGTACTTC.